Presented here are 18 T cell receptor beta chains from one specimen sequenced in a study of blood T cell repertoires in COVID-19. The assay was immunoSEQ multiplex PCR, and TCRdb's table has in-frame clones only and misses some. The repertoire consists of around 470,000 clones, with approximately 92% occurring once and the leading ten covering approximately 0.9%. The sample was peripheral blood. The receptors stem from a man younger than 30 with COVID-19, enrolled during active disease.

The genes are TRBV7-9 and TRBJ1-4; 10 nucleotides agree with TRBD1. V shed 5 bases and J 8 bases; nucleotides not matched to a gene: 8. This CDR3 region has 15 residues. CDR1 is SEHNR and CDR2 is FQNEAQ in the germline V gene (reference sequence). The DNA for the CDR3 is TGTGCCAGCAGCCGACAGGGGGCATTGGGGGAAAAACTGTTTTTT. It specifies CASSRQGALGEKLFF.

The chain has TRBV4-1 and TRBJ2-7, with TRBD1 matching over 11 bases. CDR3 length: 14 residues. CDR1 and CDR2 from the germline V gene are MGHRA and YSYEKL. Losses at the gene ends were 5 bases for V and 3 bases for J; bases not matched to a gene: 3. The CDR3 reads CASSSGTGGYEQYF. The CDR3 nucleotides are TGCGCCAGCAGCTCCGGGACAGGGGGCTACGAGCAGTACTTC.

CDR3 in DNA: TGTGCCAGCAACCTGGGGGCGGGAGGGGTTAGCACAGATACGCAGTATTTT. Translated, it gives CASNLGAGGVSTDTQYF. J is TRBJ2-3 and V is TRBV11-3; 9 positions match TRBD2. Germline loops: CDR1 SGHNT, CDR2 YENEEA. The CDR3 has 17 residues. Trimming at V came to 7 bases and at J to 0 bases, leaving 11 bases not matched to a gene. Looking up the rest from reference TRBV11-3 and TRBJ2-3 gives the full variable domain: EAGVVQSPRYKIIEKKQPVAFWCNPISGHNTLYWYLQNLGQGPELLIRYENEEAVDDSQLPKDRFSAERLKGVDSTLKIQPAELGDSAVYLCASNLGAGGVSTDTQYFGPGTRLTVL.

This clone was found once. J is TRBJ1-1 and V is TRBV18; weak D call: TRBD1 (6 bases). Germline loops: CDR1 KGHSH, CDR2 LQKENI. This CDR3 comprises 15 residues. V gave up 3 bases and J gave up 5 bases, with 16 bases separating them. CDR3 region: CASSPEEGGWTEAFF. The CDR3 DNA follows: TGTGCCAGCTCACCCGAAGAGGGGGGGTGGACTGAAGCTTTCTTT.

This clone came up a few times. V is TRBV18 and J is TRBJ2-7; D is undetermined. Germline V gene data show CDR1 as KGHSH and CDR2 as LQKENI. The CDR3 is made up of 16 amino acids. Trimming stripped 3 bases from V and 3 bases from J, with 18 bases between. The CDR3 region has the DNA TGTGCCAGCTCACCTAACACAGCCCTCTATGGCTACGAGCAGTACTTC. It is translated as CASSPNTALYGYEQYF.

The genes are TRBV5-1 and TRBJ2-3; 8 bases are a match to TRBD2. The CDR3 has 20 amino acids. V dropped 0 bases and J dropped 1; count of bases not matched to a gene: 16. Germline lookup yields CDR1 SGHRS and CDR2 YFSETQ. The CDR3 protein is CASSLDWAGGSVGGTDTQYF. As DNA, the CDR3 is TGCGCCAGCAGCTTGGATTGGGCGGGAGGTTCTGTTGGGGGCACAGATACGCAGTATTTT.

The CDR3 bases are TGTGCCAGTAGTATAGGGAGGGATGGCTACACCTTC. Translating it yields CASSIGRDGYTF. The chain combines TRBV19 with TRBJ1-2; D uncertain. Trimming left V 1 base short and J 6 bases short, with 6 bases between. This CDR3 is built from 12 residues. Germline V gives CDR1 LNHDA, CDR2 SQIVND (reference sequence).

This clone was observed a few times. V and J are TRBV15 and TRBJ1-2; D not resolved. V was clipped by 8 bases and J by 3 bases, with 13 bases between them. Germline V gene sequence: CDR1 LNHNV, CDR2 YYDKDF (reference sequence). The CDR3 has 13 amino acids. The CDR3 loop is CATGLGTDYGYTF. The CDR3 coding sequence is TGTGCCACCGGACTGGGAACGGACTATGGCTACACCTTC.

The V and J genes are TRBV7-2 and TRBJ1-2, with D hard to call. Germline loops: CDR1 SGHTA, CDR2 FQGNSA. V lost 7 bases and J 0 bases, leaving 9 bases between the germline ends. The CDR3 has 13 residues. The CDR3 sequence: CASKPPANYGYTF. Here the CDR3 DNA reads TGTGCCAGCAAGCCGCCGGCTAACTATGGCTACACCTTC.

The rearrangement links TRBV5-5 to TRBJ1-2; 7 positions match TRBD1. Germline CDR1 is SGHKS and CDR2 is YYEKEE (reference sequence). V was pared by 4 bases and J by 0 bases, with 9 bases of the junction left unmatched. The length of the CDR3 is 16 residues. The CDR3 here is CASSPMWTGANYGYTF. DNA of the CDR3: TGTGCCAGCAGCCCGATGTGGACAGGAGCTAACTATGGCTACACCTTC. The full variable domain, its missing parts supplied by reference TRBV5-5 and TRBJ1-2, is DAGVTQSPTHLIKTRGQQVTLRCSPISGHKSVSWYQQVLGQGPQFIFQYYEKEERGRGNFPDRFSARQFPNYSSELNVNALLLGDSALYLCASSPMWTGANYGYTFGSGTRLTVV.

This clone was counted at least ten times. The V and J genes are TRBV25-1 and TRBJ2-7; D gene unclear. Germline loops: CDR1 MGHDK, CDR2 SYGVNS. This CDR3 is built from 11 residues. The V gene lost 1 base and the J gene lost 9 bases, with 7 bases spanning the gap. CDR3 residues: CASSESSGQYF. In nucleotides, the CDR3 is TGTGCCAGCAGTGAATCCTCAGGGCAGTACTTC.

The chain combines TRBV29-1 with TRBJ1-2; 7 positions agree with TRBD1. V gave up 6 bases and J gave up 2 bases; unmatched junction bases: 15. This CDR3 is built from 16 residues. CDR1 SQVTM and CDR2 ANQGSEA come from the germline V gene. This chain's CDR3 is CSVEGFRDSENYGYTF. The CDR3 nucleotides are TGCAGCGTGGAGGGTTTCCGGGACAGTGAAAACTATGGCTACACCTTC.

The rearrangement uses TRBV28 and TRBJ1-5; 8 nucleotides align to TRBD1. Unmatched junction bases numbered 14, after V lost 1 base and J lost 6 bases. The CDR3 length is 18 residues. The germline V gene encodes CDR1 MDHEN and CDR2 SYDVKM. The CDR3 DNA sequence: TGTGCCAGCAGTTTATATGCAGGGGGCATGTTGGATGGTCAGCCCCAGCATTTT. This sequence encodes CASSLYAGGMLDGQPQHF.

The V and J genes are TRBV6-5 and TRBJ2-7; maybe TRBD2 (6 bases). Germline-derived CDR1 and CDR2 are MNHEY and SVGAGI. Trimming cost V 4 bases and J 3 bases, with 13 bases left between them. This CDR3 has 14 amino acids. This chain's CDR3 is CASSSGGTFYEQYF. The CDR3 region has the DNA TGTGCCAGCAGTTCCGGCGGGACCTTCTACGAGCAGTACTTC.

The chain has TRBV11-2 and TRBJ2-1; D possibly corresponds to TRBD2 (5 bases). The CDR3 consists of 16 residues. Looked up from germline, CDR1 is SGHAT and CDR2 is FQNNGV. The ends were cut back, 5 bases at V and 3 bases at J, with 17 bases in the middle. Here the CDR3 reads CASSPIGELDYNEQFF. CDR3 nucleotide sequence: TGTGCCAGCAGCCCCATCGGGGAACTAGACTACAATGAGCAGTTCTTC.

The chain carries TRBV6-5 and TRBJ2-7; D is unclear. Germline assignment: CDR1 MNHEY and CDR2 SVGAGI. This CDR3 is built from 14 residues. V was clipped by 6 bases and J by 0 bases, with 12 bases between them. CDR3 nucleotide sequence: TGTGCCAGCAGCCCCTGGGCAGACTCCTACGAGCAGTACTTC. Protein: CASSPWADSYEQYF.

The V and J genes are TRBV30 and TRBJ1-1, with unresolved D. Trimming shortened V by 2 bases and J by 0 bases, and 13 bases separated the two germline ends. Germline V gene data show CDR1 as GTSNPN and CDR2 as SVGIG (reference sequence). This CDR3 spans 15 amino acids. CDR3 sequence reads: CAWSSDKSLNTEAFF. The CDR3 nucleotides read TGTGCCTGGAGTTCTGACAAATCCCTGAACACTGAAGCTTTCTTT. Filled out from reference TRBV30 and TRBJ1-1, the complete variable domain reads SQTIHQWPATLVQPVGSPLSLECTVEGTSNPNLYWYRQAAGRGLQLLFYSVGIGQISSEVPQNLSASRPQDRQFILSSKKLLLSDSGFYLCAWSSDKSLNTEAFFGQGTRLTVV.

The gene calls are TRBV2 and TRBJ1-4, with D unresolved. The CDR3 has 14 residues. From germline, CDR1 is SNHLY and CDR2 FYNNEI. V gave up 4 bases and J gave up 6 bases, with 12 bases separating them. DNA of the CDR3: TGTGCCAGCAGTGGCCGGAGGGAGGATGAAAAACTGTTTTTT. Translation gives CASSGRREDEKLFF.